This T cell receptor (beta chain) was sequenced during a study of shared clonotypes between healthy human individuals. Assay: immunoSEQ multiplex PCR; the TCRdb copy retains only in-frame clones and omits some. The sample yields 1,100,000 or so clones, 75% to 85% seen once. Trimming removed 0 bases at V and 0 bases at J, with 13 bases between. There are 17 residues in the CDR3. Looked up from germline, CDR1 is SGHRS and CDR2 is YFSETQ. This clone showed up just a few times. Material: memory CD4+ T cells from PBMCs. The subset was: CD45RA-negative fraction. This clonotype originated in a man younger than 35 in good health. Some clones in this sample may be carry-over from other donors' samples. The V gene is TRBV5-1, the J gene TRBJ1-3; tentative D call: TRBD1 (6 bases). DNA for the CDR3: TGCGCCAGCAGCTTGGCCTTGGGGGGCGTCTCTGGAAACACCATATATTTT. Translation gives CASSLALGGVSGNTIYF.